This T cell receptor (beta chain) was sequenced in a study of blood T cell repertoires in COVID-19 (dated by TCRdb to about 2020). With regard to the full study: Samples covering the acute and convalescent phases of COVID-19 were provided by collaborators in the United States, Italy and Spain. The material from the prospective study consisted of cDNA or gDNA derived from T cells, B-cell-depleted T cells, or PBMCs. Nearly every sample came with metadata listing a de-identified subject ID, COVID-19 status, age in years and sex. The repertoires were released in a freely available public database intended as a resource for research on the immune response to SARS-CoV-2. Samples were obtained from the ongoing ImmuneRACE study (first 160 participants) and from approximately 1,200 subjects provided by 6 global collaborators. Where available, HLA class I and class II types were obtained from metadata supplied by the sample provider rather than from assay-based typing. Deeply sampled blood TCRbeta repertoires from subjects exposed to, actively infected with, or recovered from COVID-19 were included in the dataset. General study outcomes and caveats: The quantity of clinical and demographic metadata differed by source and by participant and was supplied without curation.

Each collaborating institution followed its own protocols to collect whole blood in K2EDTA tubes. For TCRbeta analysis, collaborators shipped samples in one of three forms: frozen whole blood, isolated PBMCs, or DNA extracted from either of those sample types. Concerning this clone itself: Its antigen remains undetermined. No qualities accompany the bases; no much larger clone lies one base away.

TCRbeta CDR3 regions were amplified from genomic DNA using the immunoSEQ Assay, a bias-controlled multiplex PCR. Processing in the source paper ran as follows. The number of nucleated cells in each sample was estimated from the amplification of reference gene primers within the assay. To quantify the absolute abundance of each unique TCRbeta CDR3 rearrangement, sequence reads were collapsed and filtered. For each sample, productive Simpson clonality was calculated by taking the square root of Simpson's diversity index across productive rearrangements. TCRdb holds this immuneACCESS table with in-frame rearrangements only. Some clones are missing; in checked studies, unresolved V genes explain under half, and the rest has no known cause. That table supplies the V and J calls and clone size; D and trimming were determined from the DNA. For this sample the table gives 200,000 to 250,000 clones, of which 80% to 85% were detected only once. Just under 20% of the sample comes from the top ten.

There are 16 amino acids in the CDR3, from cysteine to phenylalanine inclusive. Only CDR3 DNA remains: 48 bases, in frame from the first base. The germline V and J ends show losses of 4 bases and 4 bases respectively, and no gene match explains 6 bases of the junction. Reading the germline V gene gives CDR1 SGHRS and CDR2 YFSETQ. The sequence links TRBV5-1 to TRBJ2-2; 11 central bases correspond to TRBD2. The sequence was obtained from a man younger than 45 with active or convalescent COVID-19. Source material: peripheral blood. The nucleotide sequence is given as TGCGCCAGCAGCACCCCGGGACTAGCGGTCACCGGGGAGCTGTTTTTT. Its protein product is CASSTPGLAVTGELFF.